The 18 T cell receptor beta chains below come from one sample, sequenced in a study of T-cell reconstitution after alpha-beta-depleted transplantation in children. As it was prepared, the TCRbeta library received unique molecular identifiers. MiXCR, applied by TCRdb to the PCR reads, yields one record per CDR3 protein. The sample holds about 540,000 distinct CDR3 sequences, around 20% seen once. Sequenced material: PBMCs from the stem cell graft donor, taken from the stem cell graft. The receptor set was obtained from a human donor who donated a stem cell graft to a child with acute lymphoblastic leukemia.

This chain joins TRBV10-3 and TRBJ2-1; tentative D call: TRBD2 (6 bases). Trimming removed 6 bases at V and 6 bases at J, with 15 bases between. Germline lookup yields CDR1 ENHRY and CDR2 SYGVKD. The CDR3 is 14 residues long. CDR3 DNA sequence: TGTGCCATCAGCTTAACGGGACTGCGCAATGAGCAGTTCTTC. It specifies CAISLTGLRNEQFF.

This clonotype was observed many times. The chain carries TRBV12-3 or TRBV12-4 and TRBJ1-2; no clear D. The CDR3 runs to 14 residues. Trimming cost V 3 bases and J 1 base, with 9 bases left between them. In DNA, the CDR3 is TGTGCCAGCAGTTTCTCCGGGGATAACTATGGCTACACCTTC. It codes for CASSFSGDNYGYTF.

The CDR3 DNA sequence: TGTGCCAGCAGCGTGGATCCGAGGGACACTGAAGCTTTCTTT. Its translation: CASSVDPRDTEAFF. J is TRBJ1-1 and V is TRBV9; D gene unclear. Germline CDR1 SGDLS, CDR2 YYNGEE. The CDR3 runs 14 residues. V dropped 2 bases and J dropped 3 bases, with 11 bases sitting between them.

This rearrangement joins TRBV5-1 to TRBJ1-2, with 10 bases lining up with TRBD1. Germline V CDR1 and CDR2: SGHRS, YFSETQ. CDR3 length equals 15 residues. Germline trimming cut 4 bases from V and 4 bases from J; bases unmatched to any gene: 7. Written as DNA, the CDR3 is TGCGCCAGCAGCGTGGGACAGGGGACAAGCTATGGCTACACCTTC. This gives the protein CASSVGQGTSYGYTF.

This clonotype has a handful of counts. This chain links TRBV4-1 with TRBJ2-7; D possibly uses TRBD1 or TRBD2 (5 bases each). Germline lookup yields CDR1 MGHRA and CDR2 YSYEKL. The CDR3 is 12 residues long. Trimming removed 4 bases at V and 7 bases at J, with 11 bases between. Written as DNA, the CDR3 is TGCGCCAGCAGCCCAAGTGGGGGTGAGCAGTACTTC. This codes for CASSPSGGEQYF.

The V gene is TRBV6-5, the J gene TRBJ1-4, with D possibly being TRBD1 (6 bases). CDR3 length equals 15 residues. Trimming took off 2 bases at V and 4 bases at J, with 11 bases between the two ends. Germline V gives CDR1 MNHEY, CDR2 SVGAGI. CDR3 coding DNA: TGTGCCAGCAGTTACGACGGACAGAATAATGAAAAACTGTTTTTT. It codes for CASSYDGQNNEKLFF.

This clonotype showed up just a few times. V gene TRBV18 combines with J gene TRBJ2-1; D is unresolved. Germline loops: CDR1 KGHSH, CDR2 LQKENI. The V gene lost 1 base and the J gene lost 7 bases, with 8 bases spanning the gap. The CDR3 is 13 amino acids. DNA of the CDR3: TGTGCCAGCTCACCACGGCAGAGAAATGAGCAGTTCTTC. Translated: CASSPRQRNEQFF.

This clonotype appeared a few times. V gene TRBV20-1 combines with J gene TRBJ1-1; TRBD1 is a possible D gene (6 bases). Between the trimmed V and J ends, which lost 0 bases and 6 bases, there was a span of 14 bases. CDR3 length equals 14 residues. Germline CDR1 reads DFQATT; CDR2 reads SNEGSKA (reference sequence). The CDR3 is CSARDLGRGPEAFF. The DNA of the CDR3 is TGCAGTGCTAGAGATCTGGGCAGGGGCCCTGAAGCTTTCTTT.

This clonotype was detected only a few times. V is TRBV5-1 and J is TRBJ2-7; TRBD1 matches 9 bases. From germline, CDR1 is SGHRS and CDR2 YFSETQ. This CDR3 comprises 15 residues. V lost 2 bases to trimming and J lost 2 bases; unmatched junction nucleotides: 5. In DNA form, the CDR3 reads TGCGCCAGCAGCTTTACAGGGGGCTCCACCTACGAGCAGTACTTC. Translation gives CASSFTGGSTYEQYF.

The chain carries TRBV3-1 and TRBJ2-1; D is undetermined. V was shortened by 0 bases and J by 7 bases, with 10 bases between the two germline ends. Germline V gene data show CDR1 as LGHDT and CDR2 as YNNKEL (reference sequence). This CDR3 comprises 14 residues. The CDR3 loop reads CASSQDIAFNEQFF. The CDR3 bases are TGTGCCAGCAGCCAAGATATCGCTTTTAATGAGCAGTTCTTC.

The rearrangement joins TRBV25-1 to TRBJ1-1, with unresolved D. The CDR3 has 15 amino acids. From germline, CDR1 is MGHDK and CDR2 SYGVNS. Trimming took 3 bases from V and 1 from J, leaving 12 bases between them. CDR3 DNA: TGTGCCAGCAGTGATCCGCGGCTCGGGAACACTGAAGCTTTCTTT. It codes for CASSDPRLGNTEAFF.

As concerns this clonotype: An end of the junction does not agree with germline; a read error may underlie this. In DNA, the CDR3 is TGTGCCAGCAGCTTAGCGAACGACCGGAGACTAGCGGGAGTACTCTTC. This translates into CASSLANDRRLAGVLF. The chain links TRBV7-2 to TRBJ2-1, with 12 bases that match TRBD2. From germline, CDR1 is SGHTA and CDR2 FQGNSA. The CDR3 runs to 16 residues.

V usage is TRBV10-3 and J usage is TRBJ1-5; TRBD1 matches 9 bases. V trimming: 0 bases; J trimming: 6 bases; junction bases outside the gene matches: 9. CDR3 length: 17 residues. Germline V lookup: CDR1 ENHRY, CDR2 SYGVKD. CDR3 amino acids: CAISESTWGQGTQPQHF. The DNA for the CDR3 is TGTGCCATCAGTGAGTCGACGTGGGGACAGGGAACTCAGCCCCAGCATTTT.

This clonotype was recorded a few times. The gene calls are TRBV12-3 or TRBV12-4 and TRBJ2-7; no firm D call. Trimming stripped 6 bases from V and 2 bases from J, with 17 bases between. The CDR3 is made up of 15 amino acids. The CDR3 DNA reads TGTGCCAGCAGCTCACCCGAGACTGTGCCCTACGAGCAGTACTTC. It translates to CASSSPETVPYEQYF.

The V and J genes are TRBV7-9 and TRBJ1-6; D is undetermined. V lost 4 bases, J lost 6 bases, and 19 bases lay in between. Per the germline V gene, CDR1 is SEHNR and CDR2 is FQNEAQ (reference sequence). CDR3 length: 17 residues. The CDR3 loop is CASSSLRPGRFNSPLHF. Here the CDR3 DNA reads TGTGCCAGCAGCTCTCTCCGGCCGGGTCGTTTTAATTCACCCCTCCACTTT. The full variable domain, in which reference TRBV7-9 and TRBJ1-6 provide the parts outside the CDR3, is DTGVSQNPRHKITKRGQNVTFRCDPISEHNRLYWYRQTLGQGPEFLTYFQNEAQLEKSRLLSDRFSAERPKGSFSTLEIQRTEQGDSAMYLCASSSLRPGRFNSPLHFGNGTRLTVT.

The chain joins TRBV11-2 to TRBJ2-7; 7 bases align to TRBD2. CDR3 length equals 15 residues. V lost 1 base, J lost 6 bases, and 9 bases stayed unmatched. Germline CDR1 and CDR2: SGHAT and FQNNGV. The CDR3 protein is CASSLGSRASGEQYF. CDR3 nucleotide sequence: TGTGCCAGCAGCTTAGGGTCCCGGGCTAGCGGCGAGCAGTACTTC.

This clonotype showed up just a few times. The rearrangement joins TRBV20-1 to TRBJ2-3, with TRBD2 identical over 11 bases. Looked up from germline, CDR1 is DFQATT and CDR2 is SNEGSKA (reference sequence). This CDR3 is 12 amino acids long. The ends lost 7 bases at V and 8 bases at J; junction bases unmatched: 5. The CDR3: CSELAGDVTQYF. The DNA for the CDR3 is TGCAGTGAACTAGCGGGAGACGTTACGCAGTATTTT.

This clonotype has just a few counts. The rearrangement uses TRBV7-6 and TRBJ2-5; no firm D call. Germline CDR1 and CDR2: SGHVS and FNYEAQ. V was shortened by 5 bases and J by 4 bases, with 14 bases between the two germline ends. The CDR3 is 14 amino acids. The CDR3 DNA follows: TGTGCCAGCAGCCCCCGACCGCTTAGAGAGACCCAGTACTTC. Translation gives CASSPRPLRETQYF.